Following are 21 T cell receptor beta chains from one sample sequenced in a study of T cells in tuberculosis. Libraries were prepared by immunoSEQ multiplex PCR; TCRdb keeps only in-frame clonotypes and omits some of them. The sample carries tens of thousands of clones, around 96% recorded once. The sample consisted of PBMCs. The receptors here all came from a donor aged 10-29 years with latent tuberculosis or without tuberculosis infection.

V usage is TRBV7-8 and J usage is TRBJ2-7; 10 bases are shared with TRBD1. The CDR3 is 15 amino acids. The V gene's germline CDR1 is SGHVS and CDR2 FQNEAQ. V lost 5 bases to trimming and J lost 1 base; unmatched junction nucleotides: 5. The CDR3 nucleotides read TGTGCCAGCAGCCTATGGGGACAGGGGTCCTACGAGCAGTACTTC. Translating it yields CASSLWGQGSYEQYF.

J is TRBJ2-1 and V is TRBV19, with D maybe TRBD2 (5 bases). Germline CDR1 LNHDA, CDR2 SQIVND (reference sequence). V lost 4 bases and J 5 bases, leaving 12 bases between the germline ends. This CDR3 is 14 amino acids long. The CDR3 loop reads CASSTSGSHNEQFF. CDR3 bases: TGTGCCAGTAGTACCTCGGGATCGCACAATGAGCAGTTCTTC.

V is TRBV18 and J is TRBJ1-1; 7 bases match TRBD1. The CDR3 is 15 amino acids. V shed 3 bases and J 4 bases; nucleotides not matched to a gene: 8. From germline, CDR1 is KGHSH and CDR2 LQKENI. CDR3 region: CASSPKQGPSTEAFF. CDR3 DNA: TGTGCCAGCTCACCGAAACAGGGGCCGAGCACTGAAGCTTTCTTT.

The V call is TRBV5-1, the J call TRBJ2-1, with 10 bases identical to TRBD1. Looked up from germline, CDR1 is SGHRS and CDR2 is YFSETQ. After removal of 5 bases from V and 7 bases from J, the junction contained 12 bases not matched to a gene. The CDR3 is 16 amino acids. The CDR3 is CASSRRPGQGLNEQFF. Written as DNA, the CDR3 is TGCGCCAGCAGTCGAAGACCGGGACAGGGGTTAAATGAGCAGTTCTTC.

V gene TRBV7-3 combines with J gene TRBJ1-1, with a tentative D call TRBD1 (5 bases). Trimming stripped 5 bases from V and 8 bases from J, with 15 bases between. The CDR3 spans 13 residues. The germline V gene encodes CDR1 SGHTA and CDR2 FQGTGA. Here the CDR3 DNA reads TGTGCCAGCAGCACTGGGACTCCCCAAGAAGCTTTCTTT. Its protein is CASSTGTPQEAFF.

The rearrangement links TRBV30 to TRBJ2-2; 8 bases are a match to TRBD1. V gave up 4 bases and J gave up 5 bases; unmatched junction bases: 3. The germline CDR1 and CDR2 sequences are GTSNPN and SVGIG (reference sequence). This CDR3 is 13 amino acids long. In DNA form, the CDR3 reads TGTGCCTGGACAGGGGGCGGTACCGGGGAGCTGTTTTTT. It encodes CAWTGGGTGELFF.

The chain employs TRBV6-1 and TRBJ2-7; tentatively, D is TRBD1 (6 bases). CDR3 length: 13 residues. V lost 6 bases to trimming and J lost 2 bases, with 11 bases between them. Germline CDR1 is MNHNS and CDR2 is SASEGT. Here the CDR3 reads CASRDSPAYEQYF. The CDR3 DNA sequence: TGTGCCAGCAGGGACAGTCCAGCCTACGAGCAGTACTTC.

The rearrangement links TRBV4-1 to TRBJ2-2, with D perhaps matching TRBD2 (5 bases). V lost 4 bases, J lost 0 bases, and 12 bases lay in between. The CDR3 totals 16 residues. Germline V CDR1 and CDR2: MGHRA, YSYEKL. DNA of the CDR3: TGCGCCAGCAGCCGAGGCTCGGGGACGAACACCGGGGAGCTGTTTTTT. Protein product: CASSRGSGTNTGELFF.

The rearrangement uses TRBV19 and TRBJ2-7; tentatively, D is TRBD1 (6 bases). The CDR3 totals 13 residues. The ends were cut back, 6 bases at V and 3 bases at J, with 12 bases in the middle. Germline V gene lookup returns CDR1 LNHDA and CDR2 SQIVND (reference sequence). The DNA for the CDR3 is TGTGCCAGTAGGCCGACAGGTGACTACGAGCAGTACTTC. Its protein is CASRPTGDYEQYF.

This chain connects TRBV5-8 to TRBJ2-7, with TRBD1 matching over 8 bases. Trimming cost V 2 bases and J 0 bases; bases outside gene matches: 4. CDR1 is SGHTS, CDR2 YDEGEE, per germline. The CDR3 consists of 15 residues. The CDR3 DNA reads TGTGCCAGCAGCTTTCTGACAGGGGTCTCCTACGAGCAGTACTTC. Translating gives CASSFLTGVSYEQYF. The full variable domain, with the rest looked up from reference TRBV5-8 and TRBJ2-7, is EAGVTQSPTHLIKTRGQQATLRCSPISGHTSVYWYQQALGLGLQFLLWYDEGEERNRGNFPPRFSGRQFPNYSSELNVNALELEDSALYLCASSFLTGVSYEQYFGPGTRLTVT.

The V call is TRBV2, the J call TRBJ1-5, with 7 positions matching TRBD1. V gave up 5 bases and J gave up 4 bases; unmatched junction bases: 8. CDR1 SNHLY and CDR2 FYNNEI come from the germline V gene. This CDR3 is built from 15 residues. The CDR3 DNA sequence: TGTGCCAGCAGTCGCCAGACAGGGAGTAATCAGCCCCAGCATTTT. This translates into CASSRQTGSNQPQHF.

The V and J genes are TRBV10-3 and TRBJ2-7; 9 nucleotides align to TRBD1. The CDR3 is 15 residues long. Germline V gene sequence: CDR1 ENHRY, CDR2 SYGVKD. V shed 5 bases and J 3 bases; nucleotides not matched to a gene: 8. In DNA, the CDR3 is TGTGCCATCAGTAGGACAGGGGATGGTCTCTACGAGCAGTACTTC. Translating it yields CAISRTGDGLYEQYF.

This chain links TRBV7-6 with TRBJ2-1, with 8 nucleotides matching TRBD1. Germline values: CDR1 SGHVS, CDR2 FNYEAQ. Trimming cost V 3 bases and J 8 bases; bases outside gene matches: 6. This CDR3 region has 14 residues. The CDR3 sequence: CASSFQGARDEQFF. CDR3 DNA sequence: TGTGCCAGCAGCTTCCAGGGGGCTCGGGATGAGCAGTTCTTC.

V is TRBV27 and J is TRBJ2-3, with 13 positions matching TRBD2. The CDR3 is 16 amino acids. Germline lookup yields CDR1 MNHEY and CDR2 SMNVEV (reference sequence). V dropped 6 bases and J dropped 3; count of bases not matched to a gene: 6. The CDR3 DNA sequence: TGTGCCAGCAGACTAGCGGGGGGGCGTCAGACAGATACGCAGTATTTT. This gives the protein CASRLAGGRQTDTQYF.

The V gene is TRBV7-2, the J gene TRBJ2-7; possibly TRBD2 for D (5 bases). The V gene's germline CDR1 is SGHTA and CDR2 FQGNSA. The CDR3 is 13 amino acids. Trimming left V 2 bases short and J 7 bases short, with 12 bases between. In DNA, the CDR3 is TGTGCCAGCAGCTTAAACCTCCGGGATGAGCAGTACTTC. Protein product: CASSLNLRDEQYF.

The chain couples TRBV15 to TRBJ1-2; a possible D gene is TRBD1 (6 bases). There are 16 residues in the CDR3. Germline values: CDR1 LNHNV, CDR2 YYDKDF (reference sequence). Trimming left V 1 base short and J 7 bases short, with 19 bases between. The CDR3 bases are TGTGCCACCAGCAGAGGTGAAACTAGAAGGGGGTCTGGCTACACCTTC. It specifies CATSRGETRRGSGYTF.

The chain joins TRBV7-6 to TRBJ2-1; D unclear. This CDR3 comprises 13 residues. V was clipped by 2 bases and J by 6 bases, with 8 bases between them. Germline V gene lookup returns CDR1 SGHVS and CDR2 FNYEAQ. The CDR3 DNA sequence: TGTGCCAGCAGCTTAATACGGTCCAATGAGCAGTTCTTC. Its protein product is CASSLIRSNEQFF.

In DNA form, the CDR3 reads TGTGCCAGCAGCGCCACTCTTGCAACTAATGAAAAACTGTTTTTT. This codes for CASSATLATNEKLFF. The chain combines TRBV9 with TRBJ1-4; D not certain. Germline V lookup: CDR1 SGDLS, CDR2 YYNGEE. Deletions cut 3 bases from V and 0 bases from J, with 9 bases between. The CDR3 is made up of 15 amino acids.

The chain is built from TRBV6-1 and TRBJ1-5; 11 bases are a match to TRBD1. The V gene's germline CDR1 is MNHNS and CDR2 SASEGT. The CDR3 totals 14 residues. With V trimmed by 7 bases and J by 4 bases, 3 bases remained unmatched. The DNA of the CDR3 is TGTGCCAGCATTGGGGACAGGGGGAATCAGCCCCAGCATTTT. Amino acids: CASIGDRGNQPQHF.

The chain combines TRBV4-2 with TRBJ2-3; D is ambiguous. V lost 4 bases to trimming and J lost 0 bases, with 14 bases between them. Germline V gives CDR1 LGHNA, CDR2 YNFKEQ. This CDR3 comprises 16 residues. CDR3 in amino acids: CASSRIHAASTDTQYF. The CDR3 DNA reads TGTGCCAGCAGCCGTATTCACGCGGCTAGCACAGATACGCAGTATTTT.

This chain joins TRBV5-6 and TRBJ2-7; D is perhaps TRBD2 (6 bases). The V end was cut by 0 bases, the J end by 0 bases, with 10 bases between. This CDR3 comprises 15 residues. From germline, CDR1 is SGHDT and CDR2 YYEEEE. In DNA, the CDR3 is TGTGCCAGCAGCTTGGTTCCGGGAGTCTCCTACGAGCAGTACTTC. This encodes CASSLVPGVSYEQYF.